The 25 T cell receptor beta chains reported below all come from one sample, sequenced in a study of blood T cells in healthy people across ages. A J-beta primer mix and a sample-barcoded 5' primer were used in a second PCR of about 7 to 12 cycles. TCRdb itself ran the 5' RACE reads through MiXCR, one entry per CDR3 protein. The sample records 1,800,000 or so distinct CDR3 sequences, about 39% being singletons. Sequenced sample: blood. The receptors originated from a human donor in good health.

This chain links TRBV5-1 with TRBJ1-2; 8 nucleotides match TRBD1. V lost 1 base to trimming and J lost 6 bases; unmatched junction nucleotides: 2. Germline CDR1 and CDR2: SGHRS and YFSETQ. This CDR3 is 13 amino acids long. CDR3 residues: CASSLQQGDGYTF. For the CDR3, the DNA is TGCGCCAGCAGCTTGCAACAGGGGGATGGCTACACCTTC.

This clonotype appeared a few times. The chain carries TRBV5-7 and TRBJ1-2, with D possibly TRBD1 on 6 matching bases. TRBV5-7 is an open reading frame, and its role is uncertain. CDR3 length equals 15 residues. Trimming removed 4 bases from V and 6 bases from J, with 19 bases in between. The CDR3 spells CASSLAVGRGDGYTF. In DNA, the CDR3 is TGTGCCAGCAGCCTAGCTGTCGGCAGGGGAGATGGCTACACCTTC.

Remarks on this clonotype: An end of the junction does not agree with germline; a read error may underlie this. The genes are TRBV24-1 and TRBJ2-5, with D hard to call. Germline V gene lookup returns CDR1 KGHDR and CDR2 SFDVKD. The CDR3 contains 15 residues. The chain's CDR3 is CATSDNRAYQETQYF. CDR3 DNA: TGTGCCACCAGTGATAATCGGGCCTACCAGGAGACCCAGTACTTC.

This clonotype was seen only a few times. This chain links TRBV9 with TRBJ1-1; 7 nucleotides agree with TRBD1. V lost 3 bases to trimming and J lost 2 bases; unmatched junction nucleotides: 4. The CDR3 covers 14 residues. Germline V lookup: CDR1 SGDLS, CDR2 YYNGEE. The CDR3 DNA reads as TGTGCCAGCAGCGCCGACAGGGCTAACACTGAAGCTTTCTTT. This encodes CASSADRANTEAFF.

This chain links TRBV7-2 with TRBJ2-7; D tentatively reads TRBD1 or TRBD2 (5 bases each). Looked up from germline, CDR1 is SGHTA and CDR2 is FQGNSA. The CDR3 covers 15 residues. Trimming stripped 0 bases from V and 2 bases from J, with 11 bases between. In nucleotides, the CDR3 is TGTGCCAGCAGCTTAGCTCAGGGACCTGCCTACGAGCAGTACTTC. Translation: CASSLAQGPAYEQYF.

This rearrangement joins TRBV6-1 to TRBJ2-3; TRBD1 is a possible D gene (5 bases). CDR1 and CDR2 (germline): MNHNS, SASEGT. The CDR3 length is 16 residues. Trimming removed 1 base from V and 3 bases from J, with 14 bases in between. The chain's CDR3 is CASSEVAGRRTDTQYF. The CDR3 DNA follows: TGTGCCAGCAGTGAAGTCGCAGGGCGTCGGACAGATACGCAGTATTTT.

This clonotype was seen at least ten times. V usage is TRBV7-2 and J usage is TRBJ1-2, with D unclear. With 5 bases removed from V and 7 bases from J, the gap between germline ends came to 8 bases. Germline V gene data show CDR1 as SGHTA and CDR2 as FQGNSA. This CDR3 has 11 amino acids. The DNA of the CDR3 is TGTGCCAGCAGCCTAAGGGCTGGCTACACCTTC. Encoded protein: CASSLRAGYTF.

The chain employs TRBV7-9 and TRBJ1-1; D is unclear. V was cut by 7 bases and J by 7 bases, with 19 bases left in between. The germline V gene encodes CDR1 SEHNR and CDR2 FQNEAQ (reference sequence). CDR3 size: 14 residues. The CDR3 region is CASNSRAASFEAFF. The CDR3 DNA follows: TGTGCCAGCAACTCTCGGGCAGCCTCCTTTGAAGCTTTCTTT.

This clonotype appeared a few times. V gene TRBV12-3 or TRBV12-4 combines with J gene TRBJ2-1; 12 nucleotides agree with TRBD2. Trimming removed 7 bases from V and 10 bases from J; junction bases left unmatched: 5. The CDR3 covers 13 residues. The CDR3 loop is CASTLGTSGEQFF. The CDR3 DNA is TGTGCCAGCACCCTCGGGACTAGCGGGGAGCAGTTCTTC.

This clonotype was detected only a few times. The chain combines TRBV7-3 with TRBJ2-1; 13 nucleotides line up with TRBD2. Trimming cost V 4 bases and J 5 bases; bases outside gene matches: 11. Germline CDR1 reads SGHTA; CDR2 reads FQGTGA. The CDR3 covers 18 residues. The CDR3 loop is CASSSKTSGGTGNNEQFF. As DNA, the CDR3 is TGTGCCAGCAGCTCTAAGACTAGCGGGGGGACGGGTAACAATGAGCAGTTCTTC.

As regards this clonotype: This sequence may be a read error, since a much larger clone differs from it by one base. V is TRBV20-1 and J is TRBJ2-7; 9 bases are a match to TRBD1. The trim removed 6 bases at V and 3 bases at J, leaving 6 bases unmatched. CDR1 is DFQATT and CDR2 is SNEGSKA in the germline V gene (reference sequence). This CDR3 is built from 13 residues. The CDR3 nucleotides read TGCAGTGCCAGACGGGACAGGGTCTACGAGCAGTACTTC. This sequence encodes CSARRDRVYEQYF.

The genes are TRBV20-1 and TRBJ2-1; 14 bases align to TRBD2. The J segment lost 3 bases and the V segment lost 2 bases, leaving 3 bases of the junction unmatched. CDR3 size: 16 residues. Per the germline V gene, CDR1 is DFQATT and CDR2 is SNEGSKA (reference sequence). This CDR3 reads CSARRGLAGGYNEQFF. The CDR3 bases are TGCAGTGCTAGACGAGGACTAGCGGGGGGCTACAATGAGCAGTTCTTC.

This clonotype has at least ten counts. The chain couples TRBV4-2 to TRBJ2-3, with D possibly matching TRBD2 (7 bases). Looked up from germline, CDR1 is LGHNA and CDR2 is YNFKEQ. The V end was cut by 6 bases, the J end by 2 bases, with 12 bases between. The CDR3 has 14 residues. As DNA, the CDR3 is TGTGCCAGCAGTAGGGGGGGATACACAGATACGCAGTATTTT. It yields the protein CASSRGGYTDTQYF.

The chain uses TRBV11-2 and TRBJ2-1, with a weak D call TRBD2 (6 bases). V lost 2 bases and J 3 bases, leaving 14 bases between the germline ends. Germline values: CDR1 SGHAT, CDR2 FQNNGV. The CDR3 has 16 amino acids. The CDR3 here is CASSLSPAGLYNEQFF. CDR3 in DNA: TGTGCCAGCAGCTTAAGCCCAGCGGGCCTCTACAATGAGCAGTTCTTC.

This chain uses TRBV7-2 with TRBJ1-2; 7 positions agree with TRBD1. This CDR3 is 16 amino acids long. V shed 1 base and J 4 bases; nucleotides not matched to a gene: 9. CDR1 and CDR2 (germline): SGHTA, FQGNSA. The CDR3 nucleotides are TGTGCCAGCAGCTTAGGGGGAGTTGGGACAGTCTATGGCTACACCTTC. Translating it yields CASSLGGVGTVYGYTF.

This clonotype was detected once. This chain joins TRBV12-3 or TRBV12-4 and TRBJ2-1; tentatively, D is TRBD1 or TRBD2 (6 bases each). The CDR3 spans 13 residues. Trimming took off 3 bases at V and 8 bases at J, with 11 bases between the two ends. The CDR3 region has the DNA TGTGCCAGCAGTTTTTCGGGGGCTGATGAGCAGTTCTTC. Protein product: CASSFSGADEQFF.

CDR3 loop: CASSFARSNTEAFF. For the CDR3, the DNA is TGTGCCAGCAGCTTTGCCAGGTCGAACACTGAAGCTTTCTTT. The chain links TRBV5-4 to TRBJ1-1; D gene uncertain. V dropped 2 bases and J dropped 1 base, with 9 bases sitting between them. Germline V gives CDR1 SGHNT, CDR2 YYREEE (reference sequence). CDR3 size: 14 residues.

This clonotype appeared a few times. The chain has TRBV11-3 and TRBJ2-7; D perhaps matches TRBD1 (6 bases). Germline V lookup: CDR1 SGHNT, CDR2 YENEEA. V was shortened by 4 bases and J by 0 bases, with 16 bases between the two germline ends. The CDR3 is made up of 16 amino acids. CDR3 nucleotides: TGTGCCAGCAGCTCCTCGTGGACAGATTCCTCCTACGAGCAGTACTTC. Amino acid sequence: CASSSSWTDSSYEQYF.

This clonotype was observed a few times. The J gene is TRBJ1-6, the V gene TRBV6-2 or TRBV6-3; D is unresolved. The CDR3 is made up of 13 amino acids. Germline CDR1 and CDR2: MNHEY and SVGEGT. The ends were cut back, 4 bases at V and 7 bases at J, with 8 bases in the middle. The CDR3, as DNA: TGTGCCAGCAGTTCCGACTGGAATTCACCCCTCCACTTT. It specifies CASSSDWNSPLHF.

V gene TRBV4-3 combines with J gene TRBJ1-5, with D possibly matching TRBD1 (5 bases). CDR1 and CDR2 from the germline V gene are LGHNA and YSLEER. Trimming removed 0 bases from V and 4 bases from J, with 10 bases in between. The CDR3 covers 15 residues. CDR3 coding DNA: TGCGCCAGCAGCCAAGAAAACCACAGGAATCAGCCCCAGCATTTT. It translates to CASSQENHRNQPQHF.

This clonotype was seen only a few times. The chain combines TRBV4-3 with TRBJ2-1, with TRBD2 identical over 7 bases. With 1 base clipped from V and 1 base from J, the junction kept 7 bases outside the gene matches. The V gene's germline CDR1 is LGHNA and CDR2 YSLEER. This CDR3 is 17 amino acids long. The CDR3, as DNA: TGCGCCAGCAGCCAAGGGGGTCTAGCGGATTCCTACAATGAGCAGTTCTTC. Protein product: CASSQGGLADSYNEQFF.

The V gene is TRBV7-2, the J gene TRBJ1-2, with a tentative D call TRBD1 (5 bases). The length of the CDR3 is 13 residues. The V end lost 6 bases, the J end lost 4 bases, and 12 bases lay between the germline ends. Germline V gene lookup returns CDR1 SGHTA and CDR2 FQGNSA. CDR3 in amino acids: CTSRRQLFYGYTF. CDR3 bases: TGTACCAGCAGACGACAGCTTTTCTATGGCTACACCTTC.

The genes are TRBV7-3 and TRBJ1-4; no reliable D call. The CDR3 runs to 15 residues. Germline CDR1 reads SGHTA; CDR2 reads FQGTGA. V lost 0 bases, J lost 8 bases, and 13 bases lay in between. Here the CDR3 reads CASSLTGPGGEKLFF. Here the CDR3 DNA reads TGTGCCAGCAGCTTAACTGGGCCGGGTGGCGAAAAACTGTTTTTT. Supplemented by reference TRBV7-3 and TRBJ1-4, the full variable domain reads GAGVSQTPSNKVTEKGKYVELRCDPISGHTALYWYRQSLGQGPEFLIYFQGTGAADDSGLPNDRFFAVRPEGSVSTLKIQRTERGDSAVYLCASSLTGPGGEKLFFGSGTQLSVL.

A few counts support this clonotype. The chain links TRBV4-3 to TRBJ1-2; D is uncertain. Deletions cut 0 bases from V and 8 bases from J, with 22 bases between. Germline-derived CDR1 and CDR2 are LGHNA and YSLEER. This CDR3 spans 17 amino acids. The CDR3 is CASSQEWRETYNLGYTF. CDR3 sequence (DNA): TGCGCCAGCAGCCAAGAGTGGCGGGAAACTTATAATTTGGGCTACACCTTC.

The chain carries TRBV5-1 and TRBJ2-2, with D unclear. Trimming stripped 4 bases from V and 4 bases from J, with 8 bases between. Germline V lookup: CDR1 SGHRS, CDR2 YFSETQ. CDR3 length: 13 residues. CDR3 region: CASSRSPTGELFF. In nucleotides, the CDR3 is TGCGCCAGCAGCCGGTCCCCCACCGGGGAGCTGTTTTTT. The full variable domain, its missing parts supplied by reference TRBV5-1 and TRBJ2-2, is KAGVTQTPRYLIKTRGQQVTLSCSPISGHRSVSWYQQTPGQGLQFLFEYFSETQRNKGNFPGRFSGRQFSNSRSEMNVSTLELGDSALYLCASSRSPTGELFFGEGSRLTVL.